The subject of this entry is one T cell receptor (beta chain). This record comes from a study of T-cell reconstitution after alpha-beta-depleted transplantation in children. Unique molecular identifiers were incorporated into the prepared TCRbeta library. TCRdb re-derived calls from the PCR reads in MiXCR, one entry per CDR3 protein. The sample lists about 400,000 distinct CDR3 sequences, roughly 21% occurring once. The sequence came from a human donor who donated a stem cell graft to a child with acute myeloid leukemia. Sequences were derived from PBMCs from the stem cell graft donor, sampled from the stem cell graft.

The CDR3: CASSQLGGSTDTQYF. The CDR3 nucleotides read TGTGCCAGCAGCCAGCTTGGCGGGAGCACAGATACGCAGTATTTT. V usage is TRBV7-9 and J usage is TRBJ2-3, with D tentatively TRBD2 (5 bases). The CDR3 spans 15 residues. V was trimmed by 5 bases and J by 0 bases, leaving 12 bases between them. Germline V gene lookup returns CDR1 SEHNR and CDR2 FQNEAQ (reference sequence).